Sequencing of this T cell receptor beta chain was carried out in a study of shared clonotypes between healthy human individuals. Study outcomes and limitations: Non-shared clonotypes had lower generation probabilities than those shared by all four donors.

The sample holds one count of this clone. Its antigen is undetermined. The assay was immunoSEQ multiplex PCR, and TCRdb's table has in-frame clones only and misses some. The data contain about 690,000 clones, 80% to 95% of them singletons. CDR1 is SEHNR, CDR2 FQNEAQ, per germline (reference sequence). The CDR3 is made up of 14 amino acids. V trimming: 10 bases; J trimming: 7 bases; junction bases outside the gene matches: 9. J is TRBJ2-1 and V is TRBV7-9, with TRBD2 matching 11 bases. The clonotype comes from a man aged 18 to 30 in good health. Some clones in this sample may be carry-over from other donors' samples. The specimen sequenced was memory CD8+ T cells from PBMCs. Noted subset: CD45RO+ cells pooled with CCR7-negative TemRA cells. The CDR3 nucleotides read TGTGCCACAGATACTAGCGGGGGTTGGAATGAGCAGTTCTTC. Protein sequence: CATDTSGGWNEQFF.